The subject of this entry is one T cell receptor beta chain. Other DNA sequences within the sample encode an identical CDR3. The data were obtained in a study of blood T cell repertoires in COVID-19. As handled by the study authors: Estimation of nucleated cell counts was performed using reference gene primer amplification. Using immunoSEQ multiplex PCR, the repertoire was profiled, and TCRdb retains in-frame clones only, with some absent. Clone size and V and J calls were adopted from that table, with D and trimming inferred from the DNA. The sample lists about half a million clones; over 75% were seen once. CDR3 length equals 13 residues. Per the germline V gene, CDR1 is SGHAT and CDR2 is FQNNGV. Deletions cut 0 bases from V and 8 bases from J, with 10 bases between.

The TCR originated in a human donor in a cohort sampled during active COVID-19. The sample taken for sequencing was peripheral blood. The chain combines TRBV11-2 with TRBJ1-2, with D uncertain. The CDR3 coding sequence is TGTGCCAGCAGCTTAGACCGGGCGGGGGGCTACACCTTC. It translates to CASSLDRAGGYTF.